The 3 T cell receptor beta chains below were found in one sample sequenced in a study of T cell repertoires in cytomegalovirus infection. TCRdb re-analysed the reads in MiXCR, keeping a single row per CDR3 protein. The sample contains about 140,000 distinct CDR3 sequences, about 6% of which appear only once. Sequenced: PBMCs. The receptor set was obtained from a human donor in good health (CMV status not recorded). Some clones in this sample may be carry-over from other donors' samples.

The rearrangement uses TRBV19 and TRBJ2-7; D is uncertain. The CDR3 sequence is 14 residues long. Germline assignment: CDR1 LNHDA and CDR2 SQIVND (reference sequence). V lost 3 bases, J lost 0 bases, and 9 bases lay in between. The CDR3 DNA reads TGTGCCAGTAGTATCGGCAGGACCTCCTACGAGCAGTACTTC. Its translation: CASSIGRTSYEQYF.

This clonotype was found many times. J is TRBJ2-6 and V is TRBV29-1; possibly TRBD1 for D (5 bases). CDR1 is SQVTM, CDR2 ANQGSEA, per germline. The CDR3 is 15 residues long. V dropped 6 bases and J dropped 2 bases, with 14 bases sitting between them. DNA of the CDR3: TGCAGCGTCCAAATGATCAGGGCTGGGGCCAACGTCCTGACTTTC. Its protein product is CSVQMIRAGANVLTF.

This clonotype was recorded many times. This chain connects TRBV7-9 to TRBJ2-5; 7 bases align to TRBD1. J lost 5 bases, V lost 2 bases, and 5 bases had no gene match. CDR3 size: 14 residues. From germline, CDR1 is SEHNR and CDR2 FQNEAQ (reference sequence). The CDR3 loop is CASSLLRGTETQYF. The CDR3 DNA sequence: TGTGCCAGCAGCTTACTCAGGGGGACCGAGACCCAGTACTTC.